Each of the 27 T cell receptor beta chains below was sequenced from the same sample in a study of spatial heterogeneity in lung cancer. The sample's time point: sample taken at primary tumor resection. TCRdb called the 5' RACE reads again in MiXCR, with one record for every CDR3 protein. Among about 25,000 distinct CDR3 sequences listed, 8.8% were seen once. Study-level points and caveats: Mutation counts in tumors were tracked by counts of expanded intratumoral alpha and beta TCRs.

Antigens for these TCRs are unknown. Sequences were derived from lung tumor tissue, sampled at surgery. Every receptor here comes from a male donor with early-stage non-small cell lung cancer.

This clonotype was picked up many times. The rearrangement uses TRBV19 and TRBJ2-1; D is possibly TRBD2 (6 bases). From germline, CDR1 is LNHDA and CDR2 SQIVND (reference sequence). CDR3 length equals 16 residues. Trimming took 1 base from V and 4 from J, leaving 14 bases between them. CDR3 DNA sequence: TGTGCCAGTAGTATAGGAAGGCTAGCGCCTTACAATGAGCAGTTCTTC. This codes for CASSIGRLAPYNEQFF. Variable domain in full (rest from reference TRBV19 and TRBJ2-1): DGGITQSPKYLFRKEGQNVTLSCEQNLNHDAMYWYRQDPGQGLRLIYYSQIVNDFQKGDIAEGYSVSREKKESFPLTVTSAQKNPTAFYLCASSIGRLAPYNEQFFGPGTRLTVL.

This clonotype was seen only once. Just one base apart from a much larger clone, this may be a read error. The chain recombines TRBV20-1 with TRBJ2-7; D ambiguous. V lost 4 bases and J lost 0, with 10 bases in between. CDR3 length equals 13 residues. The germline gives CDR1 DFQATT, CDR2 SNEGSKA (reference sequence). CDR3 protein: CSANGRNSYEQYF. CDR3 nucleotide sequence: TGCAGTGCTAATGGGCGGAACTCCTACGAGCAGTACTTC.

This clonotype turned up a few times. The chain has TRBV10-2 and TRBJ1-2, with D unclear. CDR1 and CDR2 from the germline V gene are WSHSY and SAAADI. The CDR3 totals 13 residues. Trimming stripped 3 bases from V and 4 bases from J, with 9 bases between. This CDR3 is CASSDAPFYGYTF. As DNA, the CDR3 is TGCGCCAGCAGTGACGCCCCTTTCTATGGCTACACCTTC.

At least ten counts were recorded for this clonotype. This chain joins TRBV5-6 and TRBJ1-5, with TRBD1 as a possible D gene (5 bases). This CDR3 region has 13 residues. Trimming pared 4 bases from V and 4 bases from J, leaving 9 bases between. Germline CDR1 reads SGHDT; CDR2 reads YYEEEE. DNA of the CDR3: TGTGCCAGCAGCCAGGGACGTAATCAGCCCCAGCATTTT. Protein: CASSQGRNQPQHF. Together with reference TRBV5-6 and TRBJ1-5, the CDR3 gives the full variable domain: DAGVTQSPTHLIKTRGQQVTLRCSPKSGHDTVSWYQQALGQGPQFIFQYYEEEERQRGNFPDRFSGHQFPNYSSELNVNALLLGDSALYLCASSQGRNQPQHFGDGTRLSIL.

This clonotype appeared many times. V is TRBV27 and J is TRBJ2-3; 8 nucleotides match TRBD1. Trimming cost V 10 bases and J 7 bases; bases outside gene matches: 22. Germline V gene data show CDR1 as MNHEY and CDR2 as SMNVEV (reference sequence). This CDR3 is built from 17 residues. This chain's CDR3 is CATREVGQGAVLYTQYF. CDR3 sequence (DNA): TGTGCCACCCGGGAAGTCGGGCAGGGGGCCGTCCTTTATACGCAGTATTTT.

This clonotype is termed medium-sized. The chain employs TRBV28 and TRBJ2-5; D gene unclear. Trimming took 8 bases from V and 5 from J, leaving 9 bases between them. The germline CDR1 and CDR2 sequences are MDHEN and SYDVKM. The CDR3 extends over 11 amino acids. The CDR3 DNA reads TGTGCCAGCCGATTTGTGGAGACCCAGTACTTC. This encodes CASRFVETQYF.

This chain connects TRBV10-3 to TRBJ2-7; TRBD1 agrees at 8 bases. The CDR3 has 14 residues. V dropped 10 bases and J dropped 0; count of bases not matched to a gene: 8. The germline V gene encodes CDR1 ENHRY and CDR2 SYGVKD. The CDR3 DNA reads TGTGCCACGGGGGCCGGGACAGGCTCCTACGAGCAGTACTTC. Protein sequence: CATGAGTGSYEQYF.

This clonotype was counted at least ten times. The chain employs TRBV5-4 and TRBJ1-2, with TRBD1 as a possible D gene (5 bases). This CDR3 contains 15 residues. The germline V and J ends were trimmed by 0 bases and 1 base, with 10 bases remaining between them. Germline-derived CDR1 and CDR2 are SGHNT and YYREEE (reference sequence). The CDR3 DNA is TGTGCCAGCAGCTTGGGACAGACTATTAACTATGGCTACACCTTC. It specifies CASSLGQTINYGYTF.

This clonotype has a count of ten or more. This chain links TRBV18 with TRBJ1-2; D not resolved. CDR1 and CDR2 from the germline V gene are KGHSH and LQKENI. This CDR3 region has 12 residues. Between the trimmed V and J ends, which lost 2 bases and 9 bases, there was a span of 10 bases. The chain's CDR3 is CASSPKLRSYTF. The CDR3 DNA is TGTGCCAGCTCACCAAAACTCCGGAGCTACACCTTC.

This clonotype ranks as medium-sized. The gene calls are TRBV11-1 and TRBJ2-2, with no clear D. Germline V gene lookup returns CDR1 SGHAT and CDR2 FQDESV (reference sequence). There are 15 residues in the CDR3. V lost 3 bases and J 0 bases, leaving 8 bases between the germline ends. The CDR3 DNA is TGTGCCAGCAGCTTTCATGCAGCGAACACCGGGGAGCTGTTTTTT. It codes for CASSFHAANTGELFF.

V is TRBV10-3 and J is TRBJ2-3, with D possibly being TRBD2 (6 bases). Germline V gene lookup returns CDR1 ENHRY and CDR2 SYGVKD. Trimming shortened V by 6 bases and J by 4 bases, and 8 bases separated the two germline ends. This CDR3 comprises 12 residues. This CDR3 reads CAIRGEADTQYF. In DNA, the CDR3 is TGTGCCATCAGAGGGGAGGCAGATACGCAGTATTTT.

This clonotype has only a few counts. The chain is built from TRBV3-1 and TRBJ2-1; D is perhaps TRBD2 (6 bases). CDR1 is LGHDT and CDR2 is YNNKEL in the germline V gene (reference sequence). The CDR3 totals 12 residues. Trimming removed 5 bases at V and 9 bases at J, with 11 bases between. The chain's CDR3 is CASSFTGGEQFF. CDR3 bases: TGTGCCAGCAGCTTCACCGGGGGTGAGCAGTTCTTC.

This clonotype appeared many times. The J gene is TRBJ1-5, the V gene TRBV12-3 or TRBV12-4; D is ambiguous. The germline V and J ends were trimmed by 2 bases and 9 bases, with 8 bases remaining between them. This CDR3 is 12 amino acids long. The CDR3 protein is CASSLRLGPQHF. The CDR3 DNA reads as TGTGCCAGCAGTTTAAGGTTGGGGCCCCAGCATTTT.

This clonotype was observed many times. V and J are TRBV15 and TRBJ1-5; D is undetermined. V was pared by 0 bases and J by 4 bases, with 10 bases between. This CDR3 is built from 15 residues. Germline V gene lookup returns CDR1 LNHNV and CDR2 YYDKDF (reference sequence). The CDR3 coding sequence is TGTGCCACCAGCAGAGATCTCTGGGGAAATCAGCCCCAGCATTTT. Translation gives CATSRDLWGNQPQHF.

At least ten counts were recorded for this clonotype. The V and J genes are TRBV28 and TRBJ2-7, with D tentatively TRBD1 (5 bases). Trimming stripped 0 bases from V and 3 bases from J, with 9 bases between. The germline V gene encodes CDR1 MDHEN and CDR2 SYDVKM. The CDR3 runs to 14 residues. The CDR3 DNA is TGTGCCAGCAGTTTATGGTGGCAGGGCTACGAGCAGTACTTC. Its translation: CASSLWWQGYEQYF.

In its sample, this clonotype was seen many times. The V call is TRBV27, the J call TRBJ1-5; the match to TRBD1 covers 9 bases. The V and J ends lost 4 bases and 5 bases, in that order; junction bases with no gene match: 3. From germline, CDR1 is MNHEY and CDR2 SMNVEV (reference sequence). The CDR3 totals 14 residues. CDR3 DNA: TGTGCCAGCAGTTCGGGACAGGGTTATCAGCCCCAGCATTTT. Translation gives CASSSGQGYQPQHF.

This clonotype occurred many times. V usage is TRBV7-6 and J usage is TRBJ2-2; perhaps TRBD2 as D (6 bases). The V gene's germline CDR1 is SGHVS and CDR2 FNYEAQ. Trimming removed 6 bases from V and 6 bases from J, with 11 bases in between. The CDR3 length is 13 residues. The CDR3 region has the DNA TGTGCCAGCAGTTCGGGGGTACCCGGGGAGCTGTTTTTT. It is translated as CASSSGVPGELFF.

This clonotype was seen many times. The chain couples TRBV7-2 to TRBJ2-2; 10 positions agree with TRBD1. The length of the CDR3 is 14 residues. Germline CDR1 and CDR2: SGHTA and FQGNSA. J lost 6 bases, V lost 5 bases, and 3 bases had no gene match. In DNA form, the CDR3 reads TGTGCCAGCAGCCCAGGGACAGGGGCCGGGGAGCTGTTTTTT. It yields the protein CASSPGTGAGELFF.

This clonotype appeared a few times. The chain uses TRBV7-2 and TRBJ1-5; D is unclear. Germline CDR1 reads SGHTA; CDR2 reads FQGNSA. Trimming took 4 bases from V and 0 from J, leaving 10 bases between them. This CDR3 spans 15 amino acids. The CDR3 DNA sequence: TGTGCCAGCAGCTCCTCTGGGTATAGCAATCAGCCCCAGCATTTT. Translated: CASSSSGYSNQPQHF.

This clonotype occurred many times. The gene calls are TRBV5-1 and TRBJ2-5; D not certain. The CDR3 spans 11 residues. Trimming stripped 2 bases from V and 5 bases from J, with 4 bases between. The germline V gene encodes CDR1 SGHRS and CDR2 YFSETQ. The CDR3 DNA follows: TGCGCCAGCAGCTTCAGTGAGACCCAGTACTTC. It is translated as CASSFSETQYF.

Comments on this clonotype: This may stem from a read error, because a much larger clone lies one nucleotide away. The chain couples TRBV6-5 to TRBJ2-7; 8 bases agree with TRBD1. Germline V gene sequence: CDR1 MNHEY, CDR2 SVGAGI. Losses at the gene ends were 7 bases for V and 5 bases for J; bases not matched to a gene: 10. This CDR3 has 14 amino acids. The CDR3 reads CASKGDRLFNEQYF. The DNA for the CDR3 is TGTGCCAGCAAAGGGGACAGGCTATTCAACGAGCAGTACTTC.

This clonotype showed up many times. The chain uses TRBV5-1 and TRBJ2-7; perhaps TRBD1 as D (5 bases). The length of the CDR3 is 15 residues. With 1 base removed from V and 2 bases from J, the gap between germline ends came to 13 bases. Germline V CDR1 and CDR2: SGHRS, YFSETQ. Written as DNA, the CDR3 is TGCGCCAGCAGCTTGATTGCAGGGCCCACCTACGAGCAGTACTTC. This sequence encodes CASSLIAGPTYEQYF.

This clonotype came up a few times. This chain uses TRBV14 with TRBJ1-2; a possible D gene is TRBD1 (6 bases). CDR1 and CDR2 (germline): SGHDN, FVKESK. The CDR3 spans 12 residues. V lost 3 bases to trimming and J lost 8 bases, with 10 bases between them. The DNA of the CDR3 is TGTGCCAGCAGCCACCCCAGGGGAGGCTACACCTTC. Translating it yields CASSHPRGGYTF. The full variable domain, rest sourced from reference TRBV14 and TRBJ1-2, is EAGVTQFPSHSVIEKGQTVTLRCDPISGHDNLYWYRRVMGKEIKFLLHFVKESKQDESGMPNNRFLAERTGGTYSTLKVQPAELEDSGVYFCASSHPRGGYTFGSGTRLTVV.

The chain employs TRBV11-2 and TRBJ2-7; D not resolved. This CDR3 region has 16 residues. The ends were cut back, 5 bases at V and 3 bases at J, with 20 bases in the middle. Germline V gives CDR1 SGHAT, CDR2 FQNNGV. CDR3 sequence reads: CASSPLTEGRIYEQYF. In DNA form, the CDR3 reads TGTGCCAGCAGCCCCCTAACTGAAGGACGTATCTACGAGCAGTACTTC.

The genes are TRBV6-6 and TRBJ2-7; D remains unclear. V dropped 0 bases and J dropped 7 bases, with 7 bases sitting between them. This CDR3 comprises 12 residues. Per germline, CDR1 MNHNY and CDR2 SVGAGI (reference sequence). CDR3 protein: CASSYSRLEQYF. CDR3 nucleotide sequence: TGTGCCAGCAGTTACTCGAGGCTAGAGCAGTACTTC.

This clonotype has at least ten counts. J is TRBJ2-2 and V is TRBV27, with D possibly being TRBD1 or TRBD2 (7 bases each). CDR1 and CDR2 (germline): MNHEY, SMNVEV (reference sequence). The CDR3 is 18 amino acids. Trimming stripped 6 bases from V and 5 bases from J, with 25 bases between. The CDR3 nucleotides read TGTGCCAGCAGGGGAGGGACAGCTCATGGCGATAGGACCGGGGAGCTGTTTTTT. Protein sequence: CASRGGTAHGDRTGELFF.

This clonotype occurred many times. This chain uses TRBV7-8 with TRBJ1-6, with 9 bases lining up with TRBD1. The CDR3 totals 16 residues. The ends lost 4 bases at V and 7 bases at J; junction bases unmatched: 8. Per germline, CDR1 SGHVS and CDR2 FQNEAQ. The CDR3 coding sequence is TGTGCCAGCAGCTCGACGACAGGGGGTCAGAATTCACCCCTCCACTTT. Translated, it gives CASSSTTGGQNSPLHF.